This T cell receptor (beta chain) was documented in a study of regulatory T cells in long-lasting Graves disease. The sample's time point: persistent/refractory GD, antithyroid drugs over 5 years with positive TRAb. Scientists built the TCR library using RNA that was extracted from PBMCs. Arm-PCR with iRepertoire HTBI primers amplified the CDR3 regions for these TCR beta libraries. TCRdb recomputed calls from the multiplex PCR reads with MiXCR, one row per CDR3 protein. This sample has more than 300,000 distinct CDR3 sequences, with 20% to 25% found just once. The length of the CDR3 is 13 residues. Trimming pared 4 bases from V and 9 bases from J, leaving 10 bases between. Germline-derived CDR1 and CDR2 are SNHLY and FYNNEI. This clonotype was detected ten times or more.

The J gene is TRBJ1-6, the V gene TRBV2, with D hard to call. The sample was peripheral blood mononuclear cells (PBMCs), taken when the disease was refractory, from a patient treated with antithyroid drugs. The clonotype originates from a woman aged 40 to 49 with Graves disease. CDR3 sequence: CASSVGRGSPLHF. In nucleotides, the CDR3 is TGTGCCAGCAGTGTTGGACGTGGTTCACCCCTCCACTTT. Full variable domain (remainder filled in from reference TRBV2 and TRBJ1-6): EPEVTQTPSHQVTQMGQEVILRCVPISNHLYFYWYRQILGQKVEFLVSFYNNEISEKSEIFDDQFSVERPDGSNFTLKIRSTKLEDSAMYFCASSVGRGSPLHFGNGTRLTVT.